This T cell receptor (beta chain) was sequenced for a study of cytomegalovirus exposure and HLA in healthy donors (dated by TCRdb to about 2017). For context, the study as a whole: An earlier analysis of several hundred of the donors reported about 300 Gb of sequence data and 95 million to 140 million unique TCR beta sequences obtained from about 179 million T cells. About 300 gigabases of sequencing data and around 85 million unique TCR sequences made up an early release that covered several hundred HLA-typed donors. Of the approximately 400 genotyped donors, 70% to 90% were placed in the genetic ancestry cluster associated with self-reported Caucasian donors. The aim of the study was to test whether cataloging public T cell receptors could identify signatures of past pathogen exposure. The study profiled the T cell repertoires of 550 to 700 subjects by immunosequencing and related them to cytomegalovirus serostatus. Besides the first cohort of 550 to 750 subjects, a separate validation cohort made up of over a hundred different subjects was used. To predict cytomegalovirus infection status, the study brought together high-throughput TCR immunosequencing, statistical association of individual TCRs with disease status, and machine learning. In a later analysis, previously published TCR beta repertoires from some 640 donors were re-analyzed and high-resolution HLA genotyping was added so that TCR occurrence patterns could be studied. Rather than drawing on any new phenotypic data, the later analysis identified candidate immune exposures from TCR beta sequences and the way those sequences occurred across donors. To decide whether each TCR beta V gene segment behaved as functional or pseudogenic, an earlier analysis of approximately 590 of the donors relied on high-throughput TCR beta sequencing. Donor age, sex, ethnicity and CMV serostatus were compiled together with the repertoire data. In a later genetic analysis, genome-wide SNP genotypes for about three fifths of the roughly 670 donors were used, and that subset was treated as a discovery cohort. Every repertoire in the discovery cohort had been generated on one and the same sequencing platform. HLA typing included class I and class II loci at four-digit resolution. Typing coverage differed by locus: A, B, C, DRB1 and DQB1 were typed in about 620-640 donors, DQA1 in 522, DPA1 in over 600, and DPB1 in 450 to 490. Four to six DR-DQ haplotypes were handled as single units for association and clustering because linkage in the cohort was strong. On average, roughly 200,000 unique TCR beta nucleotide sequences were sequenced per donor among several hundred genotyped donors of the cohort, with roughly 18% of those sequences being non-productive. General study outcomes and caveats: The study gave a list of 150 to 200 TCR beta chains associated with cytomegalovirus. When HLA alleles, especially DR and DQ, strongly co-occurred, TCR associations were difficult to assign to individual alleles. A later analysis associated about 17,000 TCR beta sequences with specific HLA alleles at a false discovery rate of 0.05. This cohort had only TCR beta chains sequenced, and the lack of alpha or paired-chain data limited which features could be detected. The presence/absence analyses assumed that sequencing depth was roughly uniform across donors, and that assumption may not be true. Some 16 rarely observed V segments, including chromosome 9 orphons, were excluded from the earlier analysis of about 610 of the donors because counts were too low. Linkage disequilibrium might explain the correlated functional status among segregating V segments, but an unknown experimental factor could not be excluded. A later genetic analysis associated a missense DCLRE1C variant with V-gene and J-gene trimming of TCR beta chains, and an independent cohort replicated the association. For the cohort, immune exposure information was limited to CMV serostatus. Across donors, most TCR sequences were observed very rarely, whereas some public TCRs were present in many individuals. According to a later analysis, TCR association rates differed among HLA loci, with DRB1 alleles showing the most associated TCRs and HLA-C alleles showing the fewest. The authors suggested that the approach could potentially be extended to other disease states and immunological phenotypes. Some IMGT-functional V segments, including TRBV6-2 and TRBV6-3, could not be distinguished by the 87-base-pair reads and were therefore excluded. Compared with the approximately 670-donor mean, donors in an Asian-associated ancestry cluster had fewer N-insertions in productive TCRs, according to a later genetic analysis. A few of the identified cytomegalovirus-associated TCR beta chains were confirmed in vitro to be specific for cytomegalovirus antigens. Broadly in line with IMGT annotations, most TCR beta V segments showed up in productive rearrangements about 87% or about 30% of the time in an earlier analysis of roughly 590 of the donors. A group of highly shared sequence variants was considered likely to be a technical artifact of the sequencing pipeline. In a later analysis, HLA-associated TCR beta chains were found to be more clonally expanded and to have lower generation probabilities than equally common non-associated chains. A later analysis reported that several top co-occurrence clusters appeared linked to parvovirus B19, influenza, CMV and Epstein-Barr virus. A further reported finding was that TCR beta sequences accurately predicted the HLA-A and HLA-B alleles for most subjects in the first cohort. Because HLA typing was unavailable for some donors at each locus, only the typed subset was used in association tests. According to a later analysis, most CMV-associated TCR beta chains appeared to be HLA-restricted, and the HLA associations seemed to be driven largely by CMV exposure. The classifier was reported to diagnose cytomegalovirus status with high specificity and sensitivity in both the original and validation cohorts.

Notes on this clone: It has no known antigen specificity. No clone much larger than this one lies a single base away; base qualities are absent.

CDR1 GTSNPN and CDR2 SVGIG are derived from the germline V gene (reference sequence). The junction carries 13 bases between V and J, which are trimmed by 2 bases and 6 bases respectively. Taken from cysteine to phenylalanine, the CDR3 has 13 residues. Of all the DNA, just the CDR3 is kept, 39 bases in frame from base 1. In total, around 600 healthy bone marrow donors made up the cohort. At the time of sampling, all cohort members were nominally healthy, though unrecorded immune exposures were likely present. The donor was CMV seronegative and belonged to the group of around 350 seronegative cohort members. A peripheral blood sample was provided by each donor, and peripheral blood mononuclear cells were used for TCR beta sequencing. The Qiagen DNeasy Blood Extraction Kit was used to extract genomic DNA from the blood cell samples. The library came from the immunoSEQ multiplex PCR assay. For the multiplex PCR, a mixture combining 60 forward primers for TCR Vbeta segments and 13 reverse primers for TCR Jbeta segments was used. Amplification of the CDR3 region of rearranged TCR beta genes was performed with a multiplex PCR assay on genomic DNA. On the Illumina HiSeq System, the amplified TCR beta libraries were sequenced as 87-base-pair reads. The authors' analysis ran thus. Across the 666 repertoires, a later analysis counted roughly 77 million unique TCR beta chains, about 10 million of which were shared by at least two donors. To remove PCR and sequencing errors, raw reads were error-corrected and collapsed into unique sequences using a nearest-neighbor algorithm that merged closely related sequences. CDR3 sequences were aligned to IMGT reference sequences to assign V, D and J gene segments. For a sequence to be retained, at least a six-nucleotide match to both a V gene segment and a J gene segment was required. Rearrangements were called productive when the CDR3 lacked stop codons and stayed in frame with V and J; all others were non-productive. CDR3 was defined by IMGT convention, running from the second conserved V-encoded cysteine to the conserved J-encoded phenylalanine. The earlier analysis of about 570 of the donors excluded any sequence lacking an unambiguous match to a single V gene segment. An earlier analysis of 587 of the donors called V segments functional above 56.7% productive rearrangements and segregating when the between-donor standard deviation exceeded 5%. To diagnose cytomegalovirus status from the catalog of TCR beta chain sequences, a statistical classification framework was built. V and J gene assignment, in a later analysis, came from comparing TCR nucleotide sequences with IMGT/GENE-DB human TR gene sequences. In a later analysis, CDR3 sequences and most-parsimonious VDJ recombination scenarios were assigned using the TCRdist pipeline. In a later analysis, each TCR beta chain was defined by its CDR3 amino acid sequence together with its V-gene family, and reads lacking a unique V-gene family were excluded. In a later analysis, 450 to 600 highly shared, low-generation-probability nucleotide sequences were removed to address suspected cross-contamination and a sequencing artifact. In a later analysis, a clonal expansion index was calculated for each public chain from normalized within-repertoire ranks of inferred template counts. Generation probabilities in a later analysis came from a VDJ recombination model fitted to out-of-frame rearrangements, and those results were checked against IGoR. In a later analysis, TCR-TCR, TCR-HLA and TCR-CMV co-occurrence was scored with hypergeometric tests, and a repertoire-size bias correction was applied to TCR pairs. A later analysis estimated false discovery rates by permuting HLA or CMV assignments 20 times. A later analysis grouped co-occurring TCRs with DBSCAN, adding TCRdist sequence similarity when clustering within HLA-allele-positive subsets. For co-occurrence clustering, repertoires with fewer than 30,000 or more than 120,000 public chains were excluded, along with about five repertoires with anomalous nucleotide sharing. TCRdb mirrors the immuneACCESS table, restricted to in-frame sequences. Some clones are absent from its copies; in checked studies, under half trace to an unresolved V gene, and the reason for the others is unknown. The D gene and trimming were derived from the DNA, and the V and J assignments and clone size from that table. This sample has some 80,000 clones in its table, and about 78% of those were observed once. The leading ten clones occupy around 3.2% of the sample.

The TCR was taken from a man in his fifties in good health and CMV-seronegative. Recombination connected TRBV30 to TRBJ1-1, and TRBD1 may be the D gene, going by 6 matching bases. Material for sequencing was PBMCs. The CDR3 in this case is CAWSIDRRAEAFF. The nucleotides are TGTGCCTGGAGTATAGACAGGCGGGCTGAAGCTTTCTTT.